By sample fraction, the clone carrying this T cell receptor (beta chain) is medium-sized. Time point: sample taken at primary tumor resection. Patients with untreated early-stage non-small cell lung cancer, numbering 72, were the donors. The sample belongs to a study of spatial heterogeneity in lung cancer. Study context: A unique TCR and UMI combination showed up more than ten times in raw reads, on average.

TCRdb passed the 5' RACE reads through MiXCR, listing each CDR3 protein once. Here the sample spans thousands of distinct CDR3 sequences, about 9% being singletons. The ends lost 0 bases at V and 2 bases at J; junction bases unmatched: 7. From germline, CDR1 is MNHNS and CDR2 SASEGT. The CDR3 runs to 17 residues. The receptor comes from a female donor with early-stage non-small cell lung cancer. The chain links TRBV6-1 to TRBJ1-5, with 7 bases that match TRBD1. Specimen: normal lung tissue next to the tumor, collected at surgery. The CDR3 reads CASSEARQGSGNQPQHF. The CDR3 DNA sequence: TGTGCCAGCAGTGAAGCGCGACAGGGATCGGGCAATCAGCCCCAGCATTTT.